The 10 T cell receptor beta chains presented below share a single source sample, sequenced in a study of T cell responses to AZD1222 COVID-19 vaccine (dated by TCRdb to the early 2020s). Library generation was performed with the immunoSEQ multiplex PCR assay. The immuneACCESS repertoire file appears here via TCRdb, limited to in-frame rearrangements. These files lack a portion of the clones; in checked studies, under half of the deficit traces to unresolved V genes, and the cause of the others is not known. Counted in this sample were some 100,000 clones; about 88% of them appeared once. Approximately 15% of the sample rests with the top ten. This specimen's time point label, per the study, means: baseline before first vaccination. Sequenced material: peripheral blood, taken on day 0 of AZD1222 vaccination. Receptors were obtained from an adult in good health.

The rearrangement joins TRBV10-1 to TRBJ2-2; 15 bases align to TRBD2. In germline, CDR1 is WNHNN, CDR2 SYGVQD (reference sequence). Losses at the gene ends were 7 bases for V and 3 bases for J; bases not matched to a gene: 6. The CDR3 sequence is 17 residues long. CDR3 protein: CASTSGTSGRYTGELFF. The DNA of the CDR3 is TGCGCCAGCACCAGCGGGACTAGCGGGAGGTACACCGGGGAGCTGTTTTTT.

In nucleotides, the CDR3 is TGCGCCAGCAGCTTGGGTCGGGGAGGAATGGACGAGCAGTACTTC. Its protein is CASSLGRGGMDEQYF. This chain joins TRBV5-1 and TRBJ2-7; perhaps TRBD2 as D (6 bases). The V gene lost 0 bases and the J gene lost 5 bases, with 15 bases spanning the gap. CDR3 length equals 15 residues. Germline CDR1 reads SGHRS; CDR2 reads YFSETQ.

There are a few counts of this clone. The J gene is TRBJ2-7, the V gene TRBV27, with 9 nucleotides matching TRBD2. The germline V gene has CDR1 MNHEY and CDR2 SMNVEV (reference sequence). The CDR3 has 17 amino acids. Trimming took 2 bases from V and 0 from J; bases not matched to a gene: 8. CDR3 region: CASSLGAPGLASYEQYF. The DNA of the CDR3 is TGTGCCAGCAGTTTAGGGGCCCCGGGACTAGCCTCCTACGAGCAGTACTTC.

This chain uses TRBV2 with TRBJ2-6; 11 bases map to TRBD1. V lost 7 bases to trimming and J lost 2 bases; unmatched junction nucleotides: 4. The CDR3 is 16 residues long. The V gene's germline CDR1 is SNHLY and CDR2 FYNNEI. The CDR3 sequence: CASTGQGAAGANVLTF. The CDR3, as DNA: TGTGCCAGCACTGGACAGGGGGCGGCTGGGGCCAACGTCCTGACTTTC.

The gene calls are TRBV6-5 and TRBJ2-5; 9 bases fit TRBD1. The germline V gene encodes CDR1 MNHEY and CDR2 SVGAGI. The CDR3 runs 15 residues. V lost 5 bases and J lost 4; bases outside the gene matches: 8. The CDR3 protein is CASSLTGGRAETQYF. In nucleotides, the CDR3 is TGTGCCAGCAGTCTTACAGGGGGCCGGGCAGAGACCCAGTACTTC.

J is TRBJ2-7 and V is TRBV2; no clear D. In germline, CDR1 is SNHLY, CDR2 FYNNEI. The CDR3 consists of 13 residues. V lost 6 bases, J lost 2 bases, and 11 bases lay in between. CDR3 in DNA: TGTGCCAGCAGACCGGACGGAACCTACGAGCAGTACTTC. Translation gives CASRPDGTYEQYF.

The chain carries TRBV29-1 and TRBJ1-2; the D is unclear. Per the germline V gene, CDR1 is SQVTM and CDR2 is ANQGSEA. Trimming left V 3 bases short and J 4 bases short, with 15 bases between. CDR3 length equals 14 residues. The DNA for the CDR3 is TGCAGCGTTGAGAGGCAGCAGGTCCTCTATGGCTACACCTTC. The encoded protein is CSVERQQVLYGYTF. Combining the CDR3 with reference TRBV29-1 and TRBJ1-2 gives the whole variable domain SAVISQKPSRDICQRGTSLTIQCQVDSQVTMMFWYRQQPGQSLTLIATANQGSEATYESGFVIDKFPISRPNLTFSTLTVSNMSPEDSSIYLCSVERQQVLYGYTFGSGTRLTVV.

The chain carries TRBV5-5 and TRBJ2-7; D is tentatively TRBD1 or TRBD2 (6 bases each). V lost 4 bases and J lost 5, with 13 bases in between. This CDR3 has 13 residues. The germline V gene encodes CDR1 SGHKS and CDR2 YYEKEE (reference sequence). DNA for the CDR3: TGTGCCAGCAGCCCCGGAGGGGGAAACGAGCAGTACTTC. Its translation is CASSPGGGNEQYF.

V and J are TRBV11-2 and TRBJ2-1; possible D gene TRBD1, 5 bases. In germline, CDR1 is SGHAT, CDR2 FQNNGV. The V gene lost 7 bases and the J gene lost 3 bases, with 10 bases spanning the gap. CDR3 length: 13 amino acids. CDR3 DNA: TGTGCCAGCACCCCAGGGATCTACAATGAGCAGTTCTTC. Its translation is CASTPGIYNEQFF.

The CDR3 DNA sequence: TGTGCTAGTGGTTCCAGGGTGACCGGGGAGCTGTTTTTT. Translating it yields CASGSRVTGELFF. The rearrangement uses TRBV12-5 and TRBJ2-2, with D possibly TRBD1 on 5 matching bases. This CDR3 comprises 13 residues. Germline values: CDR1 LGHNT, CDR2 FRNRAP. Trimming took off 4 bases at V and 5 bases at J, with 8 bases between the two ends. The entire variable domain, with the rest obtained from reference TRBV12-5 and TRBJ2-2, is as follows: DARVTQTPRHKVTEMGQEVTMRCQPILGHNTVFWYRQTMMQGLELLAYFRNRAPLDDSGMPKDRFSAEMPDATLATLKIQPSEPRDSAVYFCASGSRVTGELFFGEGSRLTVL.